This is a list of T cell receptor beta chains from one sample in a study of T cell repertoires in cytomegalovirus infection. The antigens these receptors bind are not known. TCRdb recomputed calls from the reads with MiXCR, one row per CDR3 protein. Seen here are 650,000 to 850,000 distinct CDR3 sequences, approximately 32% observed once, and the top ten hold less than 15%. The sequencing here drew on cultured CD8+ T cells from PBMCs, taken from culture after CMV antigen stimulation. The receptors come from a human donor in good health (CMV status not recorded). Some clones in this sample may be carry-over from other donors' samples. Each CDR3 is given with its conserved first and last residue. The D gene is left open where the match is weak. A row's size may be missing; if present it is once, few, many or a size class.

TRBD1,TRBV7-6,TRBJ1-1,-,TGTGCCAGCAGCTCCCACAACAGGGGCTTTTACTTGAACACTGAAGCTTTCTTT,CASSSHNRGFYLNTEAFF
TRBD2,TRBV7-7,TRBJ2-2,few,TGTGCTAGCAGCGTCGGACTAGCGAACGGGGAGCTGTTTTTT,CASSVGLANGELFF
-,TRBV2,TRBJ2-1,once,TGTGCCAGCGTTAGTTCCGGCTCCTACAATGAGCAGTTCTTC,CASVSSGSYNEQFF
-,TRBV7-4,TRBJ2-2,few,TGTGCCAGCAGCGGCGGGACATTTAACACCGGGGAGCTGTTTTTT,CASSGGTFNTGELFF
-,TRBV12-3/TRBV12-4,TRBJ2-2,-,TGTGCCAGCAGCGGACCTGGGCTAGGCGGGGAGCTGTTTTTT,CASSGPGLGGELFF
-,TRBV12-3/TRBV12-4,TRBJ2-5,-,TGTGCCAGCAGTTTCGGGGTCCACCACCAAGAGACCCAGTACTTC,CASSFGVHHQETQYF
TRBD1,TRBV7-2,TRBJ1-5,many,TGTGCCAGCAGCGCCTCCGGGACAGCTGTGGTTACTTACGGCAATCAGCCCCAGCATTTT,CASSASGTAVVTYGNQPQHF
TRBD2,TRBV7-9,TRBJ2-5,many,TGTGCCAGCAGCGCCTCGGGAGGTTTGGAGACCCAGTACTTC,CASSASGGLETQYF
-,TRBV7-9,TRBJ2-3,-,TGTGCCAGCAGCTCCTCGTTATGGGATTCTAGCACAGATACGCAGTATTTT,CASSSSLWDSSTDTQYF
TRBD1,TRBV29-1,TRBJ1-2,-,TGCAGCGTTGATGGGGGAACAGGGGGCGGGGAATATGGCTACACCTTC,CSVDGGTGGGEYGYTF
-,TRBV27,TRBJ2-3,few,TGTGCCAGCAGCCAGACATCTATCACAGATACGCAGTATTTT,CASSQTSITDTQYF
-,TRBV7-9,TRBJ2-3,many,TGTGCCAGCAGCTTAGACGGGAACACAGATACGCAGTATTTT,CASSLDGNTDTQYF
-,TRBV7-2,TRBJ1-2,many,TGTGCCAGCAGCTGGACGGGTTATGATGGCTACACCTTC,CASSWTGYDGYTF
TRBD2,TRBV12-3/TRBV12-4,TRBJ2-3,-,TGTGCCAGCTTCGGGGGGGGCCCCGATACGCAGTATTTT,CASFGGGPDTQYF
TRBD2,TRBV10-3,TRBJ2-3,-,TGTGCCATCAGTCCCCCGGCGGGGGGGCCGACAGATACGCAGTATTTT,CAISPPAGGPTDTQYF
-,TRBV15,TRBJ2-1,-,TGTGCCACCAGCATCGGGTCCGAGCAGTTCTTC,CATSIGSEQFF
-,TRBV6-1,TRBJ2-7,-,TGTGCCAGCAGTGAATCGGGCAGTCGTTACGAGCAGTACTTC,CASSESGSRYEQYF
-,TRBV19,TRBJ2-1,many,TGTGCCAGTAGTATAGGGGCCTACAATGAGCAGTTCTTC,CASSIGAYNEQFF
-,TRBV6-5,TRBJ2-3,-,TGTGCCAGCATGTCCGAGGGCGTCACAAATACGCAGTATTTT,CASMSEGVTNTQYF
-,TRBV13,TRBJ1-1,-,TGTGCCTCTAGCGACGAACGGGAGAACACTGAAGCTTTCTTT,CASSDERENTEAFF
TRBD1,TRBV6-5,TRBJ1-1,-,TGTGCCAGCAGTTACTCTTTTGGGACAGACACTGAAGCTTTCTTT,CASSYSFGTDTEAFF
-,TRBV2,TRBJ2-4,few,TGTGCCAGCAGTGGGGGGGTCCAAATAAAGGCGGACCTAGCCAAAAACATTCAGTACTTC,CASSGGVQIKADLAKNIQYF
-,TRBV19,TRBJ2-2,few,TGTGCCAGTACTATTGGTGCCCCCGGGGAGCTGTTTTTT,CASTIGAPGELFF
-,TRBV11-2,TRBJ2-7,-,TGTGCCAGCAGCTTAGTCGGAGCGGGCTACGAGCAGTACTTC,CASSLVGAGYEQYF
-,TRBV12-3/TRBV12-4,TRBJ1-1,few,TGTGCCAGCAGGTGCAGATCCGGGACCCCTAATTGCCTAAACACTGAAGCTTTCTTT,CASRCRSGTPNCLNTEAFF
TRBD2,TRBV20-1,TRBJ2-1,-,TGCAGCGATTACAGGACTAGCGGGGGGACTGTCGATCACAATGAGCAGTTCTTC,CSDYRTSGGTVDHNEQFF
-,TRBV5-4,TRBJ2-2,-,TGTGCCAGCAGCCGAAGGGAGGCGAACACCGGGGAGCTGTTTTTT,CASSRREANTGELFF
-,TRBV5-4,TRBJ1-6,few,TGTGCCAGCAGACGAGAGTCTTATAATTCACCCCTCCACTTT,CASRRESYNSPLHF
-,TRBV7-1,TRBJ2-7,-,TGTGCCAGCAGCTCGGCGACCGCCAAGGTGTCCTACGAGCAGTACTTC,CASSSATAKVSYEQYF
-,TRBV7-2,TRBJ2-3,many,TGTGCCAGTCCGCCCCCTGGCACAGATACGCAGTATTTT,CASPPPGTDTQYF
-,TRBV7-9,TRBJ1-2,few,TGTGCCAGCAGCTCCGTGGGCGGAAACTATGGCTACACCTTC,CASSSVGGNYGYTF
-,TRBV13,TRBJ2-1,-,TGTGCCAGCAGCTTAGGGACAGGTTTTAAGCAGTTCTTC,CASSLGTGFKQFF
-,TRBV5-1,TRBJ2-2,-,TGCGCCAGCAGCTTGGATGCGGTGGCGAACACCGGGGAGCTGTTTTTT,CASSLDAVANTGELFF
-,TRBV6-1,TRBJ2-2,few,TGTGCCAGCAGTGGCCCGGGCGCCGGGGAGCTGTTTTTT,CASSGPGAGELFF
-,TRBV27,TRBJ1-5,-,TGTGCCAGCAGTTGGGGGGTCGACAATCAGCCCCAGCATTTT,CASSWGVDNQPQHF
-,TRBV7-6,TRBJ2-1,few,TGTGCCAGCAGCTTAGGAACAGGGCTCTCCTACAATGAGCAGTTCTTC,CASSLGTGLSYNEQFF
-,TRBV5-1,TRBJ1-4,-,TGCGCCAGCAGCTTAAGTGGACGCTCCGCAACTAATGAAAAACTGTTTTTT,CASSLSGRSATNEKLFF
TRBD2,TRBV7-9,TRBJ2-3,few,TGTGCCAGCAGCTTAAGCGGGGGGGCCATAGATACGCAGTATTTT,CASSLSGGAIDTQYF
TRBD2,TRBV7-8,TRBJ2-3,-,TGTGCCAGCAGCCGTGGACTAGCGGGCACAGATACGCAGTATTTT,CASSRGLAGTDTQYF
TRBD1,TRBV19,TRBJ1-2,-,TGTGCCAGTATGGACAGGGAAGCTAATGGCTACACCTTC,CASMDREANGYTF
TRBD1,TRBV12-3/TRBV12-4,TRBJ2-1,-,TGTGCCAGCAGTCGGACAGGGGGCAGGTCCTACAATGAGCAGTTCTTC,CASSRTGGRSYNEQFF
-,TRBV12-3/TRBV12-4,TRBJ2-7,many,TGTGCCAGCAGTTGGTTCCCGGGACAACGATCCTACGAGCAGTACTTC,CASSWFPGQRSYEQYF
-,TRBV19,TRBJ1-1,-,TGTGCCAGTAGTGCCCACGGGGGGGGCACTGAAGCTTTCTTT,CASSAHGGGTEAFF
TRBD1,TRBV7-2,TRBJ1-2,many,TGTGCCAGCAGCCCCGGGACAGGGGGCCTCCTTAACTATGGCTACACCTTC,CASSPGTGGLLNYGYTF
-,TRBV19,TRBJ1-5,-,TGTGCCAGTAGTATAGATCTTTCCTCCAACAATCAGCCCCAGCATTTT,CASSIDLSSNNQPQHF
TRBD1,TRBV7-6,TRBJ2-7,-,TGTGCCAGCAGGTCGGGACAGGGGTTGGCGGAGTACGAGCAGTACTTC,CASRSGQGLAEYEQYF
-,TRBV29-1,TRBJ2-5,-,TGCAGCGTGGAGGGGGACCCCGACGGACTTCTTCTTTTTAAAGAGACCCAGTACTTC,CSVEGDPDGLLLFKETQYF
-,TRBV15,TRBJ2-6,once,TGTGCCACCAGCATGGAGGCTGGGGCCAACGTCCTGACTTTC,CATSMEAGANVLTF
TRBD1,TRBV4-3,TRBJ2-3,-,TGCGCCAGCAGCCAGGACAGGGCCGGGGGAGGTACGCAGTATTTT,CASSQDRAGGGTQYF
-,TRBV6-6,TRBJ2-1,few,TGTGCCAGCAGTTACCCCACGACGGGGCGGCAGGGGCCCTACAATGAGCAGTTCTTC,CASSYPTTGRQGPYNEQFF
-,TRBV19,TRBJ2-3,-,TGTGCCAGTAGTAGCGGGGAAAGCACAGATACGCAGTATTTT,CASSSGESTDTQYF
TRBD2,TRBV20-1,TRBJ2-3,-,TGCAGTGCTAGAGATCCCTCCCTACTAGCGGGGCACCTAGGGGATACGCAGTATTTT,CSARDPSLLAGHLGDTQYF
-,TRBV19,TRBJ2-7,-,TGTGCCAGTAGTACGGACAGATCTTCCACCTACGAGCAGTACTTC,CASSTDRSSTYEQYF
TRBD1,TRBV7-2,TRBJ2-2,few,TGTGCCAGCAGTCGAGTCCCCAGGGGGCGGACCGGGGAGCTGTTTTTT,CASSRVPRGRTGELFF
-,TRBV19,TRBJ1-1,-,TGTGCCAGTACGACCGGGACACCGAACACTGAAGCTTTCTTT,CASTTGTPNTEAFF
TRBD2,TRBV2,TRBJ2-1,-,TGTGCCAGCAGTTCCCTAGCGGACTCCTACAATGAGCAGTTCTTC,CASSSLADSYNEQFF
TRBD2,TRBV7-9,TRBJ2-1,-,TGTGCCAGCAGTCCAACTAGCGGGGGCAAAAATGAGCAGTTCTTC,CASSPTSGGKNEQFF
-,TRBV12-5,TRBJ2-2,few,TGTGCTAGTGGCCCGGGCGTAGCCGGGGAGCTGTTTTTT,CASGPGVAGELFF
-,TRBV4-2,TRBJ1-4,-,TGTGCCAGCAGCTCACGACAGTTGCGCGGTAATGAAAAACTGTTTTTT,CASSSRQLRGNEKLFF